This T cell receptor beta chain came from a study of T cell responses to AZD1222 COVID-19 vaccine. Study results and caveats: Only five to seven individuals given AZD1222 were seropositive at baseline. Increased Spike-specific TCR breadth and depth were observed after two AZD1222 doses. Vaccine-related CD4 TCRs covered spike, predominating at 160-218 and 743-854.

The CDR3 has 16 residues. Germline CDR1 and CDR2: LGHDT and YNNKEL (reference sequence). Unmatched junction bases numbered 5, after V lost 4 bases and J lost 1 base. With regard to this clone: What it binds is not known.

TCRdb's table, derived via immunoSEQ multiplex PCR, lists solely in-frame clones and lacks some. The table lists about 150,000 clones, about 87% of them singletons. This clonotype originated in an adult in good health. The chain joins TRBV3-1 (or the pseudogene TRBV3-2) to TRBJ2-3, with 10 bases aligning to TRBD1. Sequencing was performed on peripheral blood, taken on day 0 of AZD1222 vaccination. For the CDR3, the DNA is TGTGCCAGCAGCCGAACCGGGACAGGGGGCACAGATACGCAGTATTTT. Amino acids: CASSRTGTGGTDTQYF.